This T cell receptor beta chain stems from a study of T cell changes during pregnancy in multiple sclerosis. TCRdb's copy holds only in-frame clones and misses some; the assay was immunoSEQ multiplex PCR. Of 100,000 to 130,000 clones listed, roughly 90% are singletons. Germline V CDR1 and CDR2: SEHNR, FQNEAQ (reference sequence). Trimming removed 2 bases from V and 4 bases from J, with 14 bases in between. This CDR3 is 15 amino acids long. The starting material was peripheral blood, obtained in the third trimester of pregnancy. This receptor was identified in a female donor in good health, enrolled as a control in a pregnancy study. The genes are TRBV7-9 and TRBJ1-2; D is possibly TRBD1 (6 bases). The CDR3 coding sequence is TGTGCCAGCAGCTTAACCACAGGGCTCGGCTATGGCTACACCTTC. Its protein product is CASSLTTGLGYGYTF. Combining the CDR3 with reference TRBV7-9 and TRBJ1-2 gives the whole variable domain DTGVSQNPRHKITKRGQNVTFRCDPISEHNRLYWYRQTLGQGPEFLTYFQNEAQLEKSRLLSDRFSAERPKGSFSTLEIQRTEQGDSAMYLCASSLTTGLGYGYTFGSGTRLTVV.